This T cell receptor beta chain was sequenced for a study of cytomegalovirus exposure and HLA in healthy donors. About the research overall: The approximately 120 million unique TCR beta sequences, from approximately 170 million T cells, were found by an earlier analysis. Study-level results: The study listed 164 cytomegalovirus-associated TCR beta chains. The study assumed roughly uniform donor sequencing depth for presence/absence analyses.

Amplification used 60 Vbeta primers and 13 Jbeta primers. Profiling relied on immunoSEQ multiplex PCR, and the TCRdb table lists in-frame clones only, not all of them. The data hold some 170,000 clones, with roughly 85% observed a single time. In its sample, this clone was seen once. Antigen unknown. The CDR3 has 17 residues. Germline CDR1 is MDHEN and CDR2 is SYDVKM. Trimming took 5 bases from V and 0 from J, leaving 17 bases between them. Donors were ostensibly healthy at sampling, although undocumented immune exposures were probable. The rearrangement uses TRBV28 and TRBJ1-3; D is unresolved. The specimen was PBMCs. This receptor was obtained from a man between 35 and 55 years old in good health and CMV-seropositive. In DNA, the CDR3 is TGTGCCAGCAGTCCCACCTTCCTTCTGGCCTCTGGAAACACCATATATTTT. Its translation: CASSPTFLLASGNTIYF.